This TCR beta chain was found in a study of shared T cell receptors in the human thymus. Some clones are missing from TCRdb's copy, which holds only in-frame ones; the method was immunoSEQ multiplex PCR. The table has more than 300,000 clones, around 93% seen once; the top ten hold around 0.019%. Germline V gene lookup returns CDR1 MNHNS and CDR2 SASEGT. The V gene end was trimmed by 7 bases and the J gene end by 9 bases; junction bases not matched to a gene: 8. This CDR3 spans 14 amino acids. The chain couples TRBV6-1 to TRBJ2-1; 11 bases agree with TRBD2. Material for sequencing was thymocytes. This TCR came from a human donor. The CDR3 region has the DNA TGTGCCAGCATGGAAATAGCGGGAGGGCTTGAGCAGTTCTTC. Translating it yields CASMEIAGGLEQFF.